The 23 T cell receptor beta chains in this list originate from one sample, sequenced in a study of shared clonotypes between healthy human individuals. Measured with immunoSEQ multiplex PCR; TCRdb has only the in-frame clones, and not every one. The table includes 2 million to 3 million clones, roughly 92% detected once. Sequencing was performed on naive CD4+ T cells sorted from blood. The subset here: CD45RA+ positively selected. The source of these receptors is a man aged 18 to 29 in good health.

J is TRBJ2-5 and V is TRBV5-4; 7 bases fit TRBD1. This CDR3 spans 14 amino acids. V lost 4 bases, J lost 1 base, and 4 bases stayed unmatched. Germline assignment: CDR1 SGHNT and CDR2 YYREEE (reference sequence). In DNA, the CDR3 is TGTGCCAGCAGCGTGAGGGACAGCCAAGAGACCCAGTACTTC. Its translation is CASSVRDSQETQYF.

The chain couples TRBV5-1 to TRBJ2-1, with 10 nucleotides matching TRBD1. The V segment lost 5 bases and the J segment 9 bases; nucleotides outside the gene matches: 8. There are 14 residues in the CDR3. CDR1 is SGHRS, CDR2 YFSETQ, per germline. Here the CDR3 reads CASRADRGTGEQFF. As DNA, the CDR3 is TGCGCCAGCAGAGCGGACAGGGGGACTGGTGAGCAGTTCTTC.

The chain has TRBV30 and TRBJ1-1; D call uncertain. CDR1 and CDR2 from the germline V gene are GTSNPN and SVGIG (reference sequence). V lost 2 bases and J 1 base, leaving 5 bases between the germline ends. There are 12 residues in the CDR3. The CDR3 spells CAWSYGNTEAFF. The CDR3 region has the DNA TGTGCCTGGAGTTACGGGAACACTGAAGCTTTCTTT. Based on the CDR3 plus reference TRBV30 and TRBJ1-1, the full variable domain is SQTIHQWPATLVQPVGSPLSLECTVEGTSNPNLYWYRQAAGRGLQLLFYSVGIGQISSEVPQNLSASRPQDRQFILSSKKLLLSDSGFYLCAWSYGNTEAFFGQGTRLTVV.

The chain employs TRBV6-1 and TRBJ2-7; TRBD1 matches 8 bases. Per germline, CDR1 MNHNS and CDR2 SASEGT. The V and J ends lost 9 bases and 3 bases, in that order; junction bases with no gene match: 10. The CDR3 consists of 14 residues. CDR3 sequence (DNA): TGTGCCAGTAGAAGACAGGGGACCGACTACGAGCAGTACTTC. This encodes CASRRQGTDYEQYF.

The V gene is TRBV10-3, the J gene TRBJ2-5, with a tentative D call TRBD2 (6 bases). The CDR3 totals 12 residues. In germline, CDR1 is ENHRY, CDR2 SYGVKD. V shed 4 bases and J shed 13 bases, with 16 bases lying between them. The DNA of the CDR3 is TGTGCCATCAGTGGGGACTCCGGCGGAGTGTACTTC. Encoded protein: CAISGDSGGVYF.

The V call is TRBV30, the J call TRBJ2-7; D is perhaps TRBD2 (5 bases). This CDR3 contains 12 residues. Trimming took off 3 bases at V and 4 bases at J, with 10 bases between the two ends. Per the germline V gene, CDR1 is GTSNPN and CDR2 is SVGIG (reference sequence). CDR3 in amino acids: CAWRADGYEQYF. Written as DNA, the CDR3 is TGTGCCTGGAGAGCGGACGGTTACGAGCAGTACTTC.

The count of this clone is one. The V and J genes are TRBV11-2 and TRBJ2-1; possibly TRBD2 for D (6 bases). The CDR3 has 15 amino acids. CDR1 SGHAT and CDR2 FQNNGV come from the germline V gene. V lost 1 base and J 3 bases, leaving 10 bases between the germline ends. The CDR3 sequence: CASSLASALYNEQFF. In DNA form, the CDR3 reads TGTGCCAGCAGCTTAGCTAGCGCTCTCTACAATGAGCAGTTCTTC.

This clone occurred once. V is TRBV9 and J is TRBJ2-7, with D possibly being TRBD2 (5 bases). Per the germline V gene, CDR1 is SGDLS and CDR2 is YYNGEE. Trimming left V 4 bases short and J 5 bases short, with 13 bases between. This CDR3 contains 13 residues. As DNA, the CDR3 is TGTGCCAGCAGCCCCCGGGATAGGGACGAGCAGTACTTC. Its protein product is CASSPRDRDEQYF.

The V and J genes are TRBV7-4 and TRBJ2-4; D might be TRBD1 (5 bases). V lost 0 bases to trimming and J lost 0 bases, with 6 bases between them. The V gene's germline CDR1 is SGHVT and CDR2 SQSDAQ. The CDR3 length is 15 residues. In nucleotides, the CDR3 is TGTGCCAGCAGCTTAGCGGGGCTAGCCAAAAACATTCAGTACTTC. It specifies CASSLAGLAKNIQYF.

As for this clone: The sample holds other DNA sequences that translate to the same CDR3. The gene calls are TRBV5-4 and TRBJ2-5; weak D call: TRBD1 (7 bases). CDR3 size: 16 residues. Germline CDR1 SGHNT, CDR2 YYREEE (reference sequence). Trimming shortened V by 0 bases and J by 2 bases, and 14 bases separated the two germline ends. The CDR3 coding sequence is TGTGCCAGCAGCTTGGCAGTGTCAGGGGGGCAAGAGACCCAGTACTTC. Encoded protein: CASSLAVSGGQETQYF.

The rearrangement uses TRBV9 and TRBJ2-7; TRBD1 aligns across 7 bases. Germline V CDR1 and CDR2: SGDLS, YYNGEE. This CDR3 spans 13 amino acids. Trimming at V came to 2 bases and at J to 6 bases, leaving 5 bases not matched to a gene. This CDR3 is CASSVGTVGEQYF. The CDR3 nucleotides are TGTGCCAGCAGCGTCGGGACAGTAGGCGAGCAGTACTTC.

This chain uses TRBV6-6 with TRBJ2-3; D uncertain. Trimming took off 7 bases at V and 0 bases at J, with 5 bases between the two ends. The CDR3 sequence is 12 residues long. Germline CDR1 and CDR2: MNHNY and SVGAGI (reference sequence). DNA for the CDR3: TGTGCCAGCACCCTCAGCACAGATACGCAGTATTTT. Its translation is CASTLSTDTQYF.

The DNA for the CDR3 is TGCGCCAGCAGCTTGAGGCGACAGGGGGGGTTAAACACCGGGGAGCTGTTTTTT. Protein: CASSLRRQGGLNTGELFF. The chain carries TRBV5-1 and TRBJ2-2; TRBD1 matches at 9 bases. Germline trimming cut 1 base from V and 2 bases from J; bases unmatched to any gene: 9. CDR1 is SGHRS, CDR2 YFSETQ, per germline. This CDR3 is built from 18 residues.

In its sample, this clone was seen once. The gene calls are TRBV6-5 and TRBJ2-7; D gene ambiguous. Germline CDR1 reads MNHEY; CDR2 reads SVGAGI. The ends were cut back, 2 bases at V and 3 bases at J, with 8 bases in the middle. This CDR3 comprises 13 residues. The CDR3 region has the DNA TGTGCCAGCAGTTACGCACGATACTACGAGCAGTACTTC. It specifies CASSYARYYEQYF.

The chain links TRBV6-1 to TRBJ2-7; no firm D call. The V end was cut by 4 bases, the J end by 7 bases, with 17 bases between. This CDR3 is 14 amino acids long. Looked up from germline, CDR1 is MNHNS and CDR2 is SASEGT. This CDR3 is CASSADAPVWEQYF. CDR3 DNA sequence: TGTGCCAGCAGTGCCGACGCACCGGTGTGGGAGCAGTACTTC.

The CDR3 DNA reads as TGTGCCAGCAGCTCGAGAAGCGGGGGGACCTCCTACGAGCAGTACTTC. Translated: CASSSRSGGTSYEQYF. The rearrangement joins TRBV5-4 to TRBJ2-7; 9 bases line up with TRBD2. V was clipped by 3 bases and J by 0 bases; unmatched bases: 7. From germline, CDR1 is SGHNT and CDR2 YYREEE (reference sequence). The CDR3 has 16 amino acids.

The chain joins TRBV27 to TRBJ2-1, with 8 nucleotides matching TRBD2. Germline assignment: CDR1 MNHEY and CDR2 SMNVEV (reference sequence). Trimming removed 0 bases from V and 3 bases from J; junction bases left unmatched: 4. This CDR3 is 16 amino acids long. CDR3 loop: CASSLSGSGSYNEQFF. As DNA, the CDR3 is TGTGCCAGCAGTTTATCAGGCAGCGGGAGCTACAATGAGCAGTTCTTC.

V is TRBV7-3 and J is TRBJ1-6, with no clear D. The CDR3 runs 15 residues. V was cut by 1 base and J by 4 bases, with 8 bases left in between. Germline V gene sequence: CDR1 SGHTA, CDR2 FQGTGA. CDR3 in amino acids: CASSLNEVYNSPLHF. CDR3 coding DNA: TGTGCCAGCAGCTTAAACGAGGTATATAATTCACCCCTCCACTTT.

This clone has a single count. V gene TRBV10-3 combines with J gene TRBJ2-5, with TRBD2 matching 11 bases. With V trimmed by 6 bases and J by 2 bases, 8 bases remained unmatched. The CDR3 runs to 16 residues. The germline gives CDR1 ENHRY, CDR2 SYGVKD. The CDR3 here is CAIRLHGTSGQETQYF. The CDR3, as DNA: TGTGCCATCAGATTACATGGGACTAGCGGACAAGAGACCCAGTACTTC.

The chain carries TRBV25-1 and TRBJ1-1; D unresolved. This CDR3 spans 15 amino acids. In germline, CDR1 is MGHDK, CDR2 SYGVNS. V lost 1 base, J lost 3 bases, and 12 bases lay in between. The DNA of the CDR3 is TGTGCCAGCAGTGAATTGGGCAGTGGGGACACTGAAGCTTTCTTT. This encodes CASSELGSGDTEAFF.

The V and J genes are TRBV10-1 and TRBJ1-6, with D perhaps matching TRBD1 (5 bases). The CDR3 runs to 18 residues. Deletions cut 7 bases from V and 9 bases from J, with 28 bases between. CDR1 WNHNN and CDR2 SYGVQD come from the germline V gene (reference sequence). In DNA form, the CDR3 reads TGCGCCAGCATCTCAGGGTCGTTCGAGATTGGGGTCGGTTCACCCCTCCACTTT. Translation gives CASISGSFEIGVGSPLHF.

Concerning this clone itself: This sample also contains other DNA sequences that code for the same CDR3. CDR3 coding DNA: TGTGCCAGCAGCCCTCCAGGGCAGGGATACGAGCAGTACTTC. It encodes CASSPPGQGYEQYF. The chain couples TRBV5-6 to TRBJ2-7; tentatively, D is TRBD1 (5 bases). CDR3 length: 14 amino acids. Per the germline V gene, CDR1 is SGHDT and CDR2 is YYEEEE. Trimming took 4 bases from V and 4 from J, leaving 15 bases between them.

The V and J genes are TRBV6-5 and TRBJ2-5; 8 positions agree with TRBD2. With V trimmed by 7 bases and J by 5 bases, 12 bases remained unmatched. This CDR3 is 15 amino acids long. The germline gives CDR1 MNHEY, CDR2 SVGAGI. The CDR3 sequence: CASTMTGTRRETQYF. CDR3 sequence (DNA): TGTGCCAGCACCATGACCGGGACTAGGAGGGAGACCCAGTACTTC.